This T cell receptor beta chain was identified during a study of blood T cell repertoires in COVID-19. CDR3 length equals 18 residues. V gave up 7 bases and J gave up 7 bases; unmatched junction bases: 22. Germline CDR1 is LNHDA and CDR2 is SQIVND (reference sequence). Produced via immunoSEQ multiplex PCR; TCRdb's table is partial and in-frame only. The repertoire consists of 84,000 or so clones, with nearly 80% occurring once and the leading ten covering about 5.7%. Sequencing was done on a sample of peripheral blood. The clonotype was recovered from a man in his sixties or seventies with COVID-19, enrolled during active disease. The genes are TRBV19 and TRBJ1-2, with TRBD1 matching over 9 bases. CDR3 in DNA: TGTGCCAGTACCCAGGACAGGGGATTAACACTTTACCACGGTGGCTACACCTTC. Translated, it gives CASTQDRGLTLYHGGYTF.